The T cell receptor beta chain under discussion was sequenced for a study of control samples from healthy donors and cancer patients. Method: immunoSEQ multiplex PCR; TCRdb's copy keeps in-frame clones and lacks some. The table lists 130,000 to 150,000 clones, roughly 94% of them singletons. Trimming removed 0 bases from V and 5 bases from J; junction bases left unmatched: 6. The CDR3 loop spans 16 amino acids. Germline CDR1 reads SGHRS; CDR2 reads YFSETQ. The sequence derives from a man between 60 and 75 years old with colorectal cancer. The sample consisted of PBMCs. The V and J genes are TRBV5-1 and TRBJ2-2; 8 positions agree with TRBD1. The CDR3 loop reads CASSLGTGGQTGELFF. The CDR3 DNA is TGCGCCAGCAGCTTGGGAACAGGGGGGCAGACCGGGGAGCTGTTTTTT.